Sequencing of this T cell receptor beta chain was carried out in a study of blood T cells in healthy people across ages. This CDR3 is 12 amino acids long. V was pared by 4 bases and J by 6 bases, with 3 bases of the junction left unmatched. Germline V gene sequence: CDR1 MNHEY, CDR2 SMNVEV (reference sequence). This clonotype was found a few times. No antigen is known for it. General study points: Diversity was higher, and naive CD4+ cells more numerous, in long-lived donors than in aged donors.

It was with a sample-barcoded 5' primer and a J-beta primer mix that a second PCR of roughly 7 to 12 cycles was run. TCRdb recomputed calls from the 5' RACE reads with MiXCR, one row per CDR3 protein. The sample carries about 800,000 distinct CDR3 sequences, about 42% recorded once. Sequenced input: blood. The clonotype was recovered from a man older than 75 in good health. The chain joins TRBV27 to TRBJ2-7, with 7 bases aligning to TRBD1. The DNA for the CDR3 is TGTGCCAGCAGTTCGGGACAGTCCGAGCAGTACTTC. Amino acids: CASSSGQSEQYF.